The present entry profiles one T cell receptor (beta chain) with its context. This sample is part of a study of blood T cell repertoires in COVID-19. Per germline, CDR1 SGHTS and CDR2 YDEGEE. The V end was cut by 0 bases, the J end by 4 bases, with 10 bases between. This CDR3 region has 15 residues. Only in-frame clones appear in the TCRdb table, and some are missing; sequencing was by immunoSEQ multiplex PCR. The profile shows 200,000 to 300,000 clones, 88% of them singletons. The rearrangement uses TRBV5-8 and TRBJ2-2; D remains unclear. The sequence was obtained from a woman aged 25 to 39 with acute or convalescent COVID-19. The sample was peripheral blood. The CDR3 coding sequence is TGTGCCAGCAGCTTGGAGAGTAGGAGCACCGGGGAGCTGTTTTTT. Its protein product is CASSLESRSTGELFF.